The clone carrying this TCR beta chain was seen at least ten times. The data belong to a study of technical replicates of blood from a few donors. Profiled with immunoSEQ multiplex PCR; TCRdb holds only in-frame clones, not every one. The repertoire holds under 80,000 clones, with 85% to 90% as singletons. The ends were cut back, 3 bases at V and 4 bases at J, with 12 bases in the middle. CDR3 length equals 13 residues. Germline CDR1 GTSNPN, CDR2 SVGIG (reference sequence). This TCR was sampled from a human donor in good health. Some clones in this sample may be carry-over from other donors' samples. The specimen was PBMCs. This rearrangement joins TRBV30 to TRBJ1-1, with D possibly being TRBD1 (5 bases). CDR3 protein: CAWSDVGGTEAFF. The CDR3 DNA sequence: TGTGCCTGGAGCGATGTCGGGGGCACTGAAGCTTTCTTT.